A selection of T cell receptor beta chains follows, all from one sample in a study of T cell repertoires in cytomegalovirus infection. Which antigens these TCRs recognize remains unknown. TCRdb reanalysed the reads using MiXCR and keeps one entry per CDR3 protein. The sample lists about 890,000 distinct CDR3 sequences; roughly 30% were seen once. Specimen: cultured CD8+ T cells from PBMCs, collected from culture after CMV antigen stimulation. The receptor source for this set is a human donor in good health (CMV status not recorded). Some clones in this sample may be carry-over from other donors' samples. The CDR3 runs from the conserved cysteine through the conserved F or W. The order of the fields is D gene, clone size, V gene, J gene, CDR3 DNA, CDR3 protein. The D gene is left open where the match is weak. Some rows mark clone size as missing; the rest say once, few, many or name a class of expanded clone.

d_gene: .; abundance: few; v_gene: TRBV12-3/TRBV12-4; j_gene: TRBJ2-5; CDR3nt: TGTGCCAGCAGTTTCTATTCGGGAAGTAGGGGGGAGCAAGAGACCCAGTACTTC; CDR3aa: CASSFYSGSRGEQETQYF
d_gene: TRBD2; abundance: .; v_gene: TRBV27; j_gene: TRBJ2-1; CDR3nt: TGTGCCAGCAGTCCCCAGCGGGGCTACTCCTACAATGAGCAGTTCTTC; CDR3aa: CASSPQRGYSYNEQFF
d_gene: TRBD2; abundance: .; v_gene: TRBV5-4; j_gene: TRBJ2-3; CDR3nt: TGTGCCAGCACCGGTCCTGGACTAGCGGGGGGGCCTGGGGAGGCAGATACGCAGTATTTT; CDR3aa: CASTGPGLAGGPGEADTQYF
d_gene: .; abundance: many; v_gene: TRBV7-2; j_gene: TRBJ2-1; CDR3nt: TGTGCCAGCAGCTTAATAGGATATTCGGTAAATGAGCAGTTCTTC; CDR3aa: CASSLIGYSVNEQFF
d_gene: TRBD1; abundance: .; v_gene: TRBV28; j_gene: TRBJ1-5; CDR3nt: TGTGCCAGCAGTCTCGGGACAGGGGAAGTGTATCAGCCCCAGCATTTT; CDR3aa: CASSLGTGEVYQPQHF
d_gene: .; abundance: many; v_gene: TRBV7-8; j_gene: TRBJ2-1; CDR3nt: TGTGCCAGCAGCTTAGTGTATATCCCGGGGTCGCGAGATGAGCAGTTCTTC; CDR3aa: CASSLVYIPGSRDEQFF
d_gene: TRBD2; abundance: .; v_gene: TRBV7-9; j_gene: TRBJ2-3; CDR3nt: TGTGCCAGCAGCTTAGCCGTCCCAGCGGGGGGCACAGATACGCAGTATTTT; CDR3aa: CASSLAVPAGGTDTQYF
d_gene: TRBD1; abundance: .; v_gene: TRBV5-8; j_gene: TRBJ1-2; CDR3nt: TGTGCCAGCAGTACTTATGGGACAGGGCATGGCTACACCTTC; CDR3aa: CASSTYGTGHGYTF
d_gene: TRBD1; abundance: .; v_gene: TRBV25-1; j_gene: TRBJ2-2; CDR3nt: TGTGCCAGCGTGGAGGACAGGGCGGACACCGGGGAGCTGTTTTTT; CDR3aa: CASVEDRADTGELFF
d_gene: .; abundance: .; v_gene: TRBV25-1; j_gene: TRBJ2-2; CDR3nt: TGTGCCAGCAGTGGTAAAGGGGGTCGACCCGGGGAGCTGTTTTTT; CDR3aa: CASSGKGGRPGELFF
d_gene: .; abundance: .; v_gene: TRBV19; j_gene: TRBJ2-1; CDR3nt: TGTGCCAGTACCCTATCGGGGACCGACAATGAGCAGTTCTTC; CDR3aa: CASTLSGTDNEQFF
d_gene: .; abundance: .; v_gene: TRBV11-2; j_gene: TRBJ1-1; CDR3nt: TGTGCCACCGCACGTTCGAACACTGAAGCTTTCTTT; CDR3aa: CATARSNTEAFF
d_gene: .; abundance: once; v_gene: TRBV20-1; j_gene: TRBJ2-7; CDR3nt: TGCAGTTGGAAGGGGGGGCATTCCTACGAGCAGTACTTC; CDR3aa: CSWKGGHSYEQYF
d_gene: TRBD1; abundance: .; v_gene: TRBV6-1; j_gene: TRBJ2-7; CDR3nt: TGTGCCAGCAGTGAAGGGGACAGCAAAACCTACGAGCAGTACTTC; CDR3aa: CASSEGDSKTYEQYF
d_gene: TRBD2; abundance: .; v_gene: TRBV18; j_gene: TRBJ2-3; CDR3nt: TGTGCCAGCTCACGGGAGGGTATCCGGGCAGATACGCAGTATTTT; CDR3aa: CASSREGIRADTQYF
d_gene: .; abundance: .; v_gene: TRBV27; j_gene: TRBJ2-3; CDR3nt: TGTGCCAGCAGTAAAAGGGGGGGGAGGTCAGATACGCAGTATTTT; CDR3aa: CASSKRGGRSDTQYF
d_gene: .; abundance: many; v_gene: TRBV7-9; j_gene: TRBJ1-1; CDR3nt: TGTGCCAGCAGTTCCAGATTGAACACTGAAGCTTTCTTT; CDR3aa: CASSSRLNTEAFF
d_gene: .; abundance: few; v_gene: TRBV11-2; j_gene: TRBJ1-1; CDR3nt: TGTGCCAGCAGCCAATACACAGGTAACATGAACACTGAAGCTTTCTTT; CDR3aa: CASSQYTGNMNTEAFF
d_gene: TRBD1; abundance: few; v_gene: TRBV19; j_gene: TRBJ2-2; CDR3nt: TGTGCCAGTAGTACCCGGACAGGGGTCAACACCGGGGAGCTGTTTTTT; CDR3aa: CASSTRTGVNTGELFF
d_gene: TRBD2; abundance: .; v_gene: TRBV6-2/TRBV6-3; j_gene: TRBJ2-1; CDR3nt: TGTGCCAGCAGTTACTCGCATCCCACTAGCGGGGTGTGGGTAGAGCAGTTCTTC; CDR3aa: CASSYSHPTSGVWVEQFF
d_gene: TRBD1; abundance: few; v_gene: TRBV6-8; j_gene: TRBJ1-2; CDR3nt: TGTGCCAGCAGCACCGGGACAGGGACTAACTATGGCTACACCTTC; CDR3aa: CASSTGTGTNYGYTF
d_gene: .; abundance: many; v_gene: TRBV12-3/TRBV12-4; j_gene: TRBJ2-3; CDR3nt: TGTGCCAGCAGTGAAACAGGGCCAGATACGCAGTATTTT; CDR3aa: CASSETGPDTQYF
d_gene: .; abundance: .; v_gene: TRBV12-3/TRBV12-4; j_gene: TRBJ1-2; CDR3nt: TGTGCCAGCAGTTTAGATCCAGGGGAGAACTATGGCTACACCTTC; CDR3aa: CASSLDPGENYGYTF
d_gene: TRBD2; abundance: .; v_gene: TRBV24-1; j_gene: TRBJ2-3; CDR3nt: TGTGCCACCAGTGGACATAGCGGGGGGATAACAGATACGCAGTATTTT; CDR3aa: CATSGHSGGITDTQYF
d_gene: .; abundance: .; v_gene: TRBV18; j_gene: TRBJ2-1; CDR3nt: TGTGTCAGCTCGCCAGCCGGGACGGCCTACAATGAGCAGTTCTTC; CDR3aa: CVSSPAGTAYNEQFF
d_gene: .; abundance: .; v_gene: TRBV19; j_gene: TRBJ2-2; CDR3nt: TGTGCCATTGGAGCAAACACCGGGGAGCTGTTTTTT; CDR3aa: CAIGANTGELFF
d_gene: .; abundance: .; v_gene: TRBV11-2; j_gene: TRBJ2-1; CDR3nt: TGTGCCAGCAGCTTGGACCTCTTGGACAATGAGCAGTTCTTC; CDR3aa: CASSLDLLDNEQFF
d_gene: TRBD1; abundance: many; v_gene: TRBV7-2; j_gene: TRBJ1-4; CDR3nt: TGTGCCAGCAGCTTACCCAACAGGGGGCTGGCAGAACTGTTTTTT; CDR3aa: CASSLPNRGLAELFF
d_gene: .; abundance: many; v_gene: TRBV7-9; j_gene: TRBJ2-5; CDR3nt: TGTGCCAGCAGCTTGTTTTGGAAACAAGAGACCCAGTACTTC; CDR3aa: CASSLFWKQETQYF